These 17 T cell receptor beta chains were sequenced from one sample in a study of blood T cells in healthy people across ages. The use of a sample-barcoded 5' primer and a J-beta primer mix characterized a second PCR of 7 to 11 cycles. TCRdb passed the 5' RACE reads through MiXCR, listing each CDR3 protein once. The sample records around 990,000 distinct CDR3 sequences, approximately 25% being singletons. This same sample was also part of a study on T cells of mothers and their children.

The specimen sequenced was blood. These TCRs come from a girl aged 2 to 10 in good health.

The chain carries TRBV7-9 and TRBJ2-1, with 15 bases fitting TRBD2. V lost 3 bases and J lost 7; bases outside the gene matches: 7. Germline lookup yields CDR1 SEHNR and CDR2 FQNEAQ (reference sequence). CDR3 length: 17 residues. Written as DNA, the CDR3 is TGTGCCAGCAGCTTGTTCCCCGGGACTAGCGGGAGGAATGAGCAGTTCTTC. This encodes CASSLFPGTSGRNEQFF.

Only a few counts were recorded for this clonotype. This sequence joins TRBV4-1 and TRBJ2-6, with D unresolved. Trimming removed 6 bases at V and 7 bases at J, with 28 bases between. Germline V gene sequence: CDR1 MGHRA, CDR2 YSYEKL. CDR3 length: 19 amino acids. The CDR3 DNA is TGCGCCAGCAGACGCGCAGAAAGGCCTTTGAATCGGACCGCCAACGTCCTGACTTTC. Translated: CASRRAERPLNRTANVLTF.

Here the CDR3 DNA reads TGTGCCAGCAGCTTGACTGCGGACGAGCAGTACTTC. This gives the protein CASSLTADEQYF. This chain connects TRBV7-9 to TRBJ2-5; no clear D. The DNA end is more similar to TRBJ2-7, so the J call may be wrong. From germline, CDR1 is SEHNR and CDR2 FQNEAQ (reference sequence). The CDR3 covers 12 residues.

This clonotype has just a few counts. This rearrangement joins TRBV4-1 to TRBJ2-2, with D possibly TRBD1 on 6 matching bases. The CDR3 extends over 15 amino acids. V gave up 0 bases and J gave up 8 bases, with 13 bases separating them. Germline CDR1 MGHRA, CDR2 YSYEKL. In nucleotides, the CDR3 is TGCGCCAGCAGCCAAGAGGGGGCCGCGGCTGGGGAGCTGTTTTTT. Amino acid sequence: CASSQEGAAAGELFF.

The table lists this clonotype with a few counts. The chain combines TRBV12-3 or TRBV12-4 with TRBJ2-4; D remains ambiguous. Trimming removed 4 bases from V and 5 bases from J, with 3 bases in between. This CDR3 has 11 residues. This CDR3 is CASSWENIQYF. The CDR3 DNA reads as TGTGCCAGCAGTTGGGAAAACATTCAGTACTTC.

This clonotype was observed a handful of times. The chain employs TRBV5-1 and TRBJ2-7; D may be TRBD2 (6 bases). V gave up 3 bases and J gave up 0 bases, with 13 bases separating them. Per the germline V gene, CDR1 is SGHRS and CDR2 is YFSETQ. This CDR3 has 15 residues. DNA of the CDR3: TGCGCCAGCAGCTGGGGGGTCCAGGCCTCCTACGAGCAGTACTTC. Its protein product is CASSWGVQASYEQYF.

This clonotype was picked up a small number of times. V gene TRBV28 combines with J gene TRBJ2-1; possible D gene TRBD2, 5 bases. CDR1 MDHEN and CDR2 SYDVKM come from the germline V gene. The CDR3 totals 15 residues. Trimming left V 2 bases short and J 8 bases short, with 16 bases between. The CDR3 nucleotides read TGTGCCAGCAGTTTACGGGATGAAATTCTCGATGAGCAGTTCTTC. This gives the protein CASSLRDEILDEQFF.

J is TRBJ2-5 and V is TRBV7-3, with D maybe TRBD2 (6 bases). Germline loops: CDR1 SGHTA, CDR2 FQGTGA. CDR3 size: 15 residues. Trimming left V 5 bases short and J 5 bases short, with 18 bases between. The CDR3 loop is CASSLTAGFEETQYF. CDR3 DNA: TGTGCCAGCAGCCTCACCGCGGGGTTCGAGGAGACCCAGTACTTC.

In its sample, this clonotype was seen a few times. This chain links TRBV24-1 with TRBJ2-3, with D maybe TRBD1 (6 bases). Germline CDR1 is KGHDR and CDR2 is SFDVKD. The CDR3 has 13 amino acids. Trimming removed 12 bases from V and 3 bases from J, with 15 bases in between. The CDR3 spells CAPKQGPTDTQYF. The CDR3 DNA sequence: TGTGCCCCGAAACAGGGCCCGACAGATACGCAGTATTTT.

Only a few counts were recorded for this clonotype. The chain links TRBV5-1 to TRBJ2-5; D call uncertain. This CDR3 is built from 13 residues. V shed 0 bases and J shed 8 bases, with 11 bases lying between them. In germline, CDR1 is SGHRS, CDR2 YFSETQ. The CDR3 is CASSLAPENTQYF. The CDR3 DNA follows: TGCGCCAGCAGCTTGGCCCCCGAAAATACCCAGTACTTC.

This clonotype has just a few counts. This chain connects TRBV7-9 to TRBJ2-6; either TRBD1 or TRBD2 may fit D (5 bases each). V dropped 5 bases and J dropped 0 bases, with 20 bases sitting between them. Per the germline V gene, CDR1 is SEHNR and CDR2 is FQNEAQ (reference sequence). This CDR3 spans 19 amino acids. This CDR3 reads CASSEPPGPMISGANVLTF. The CDR3 DNA sequence: TGTGCCAGCAGCGAACCTCCGGGACCTATGATCTCTGGGGCCAACGTCCTGACTTTC. Full variable domain (remainder filled in from reference TRBV7-9 and TRBJ2-6): DTGVSQNPRHKITKRGQNVTFRCDPISEHNRLYWYRQTLGQGPEFLTYFQNEAQLEKSRLLSDRFSAERPKGSFSTLEIQRTEQGDSAMYLCASSEPPGPMISGANVLTFGAGSRLTVL.

The J gene is TRBJ2-1, the V gene TRBV18; 7 positions match TRBD1. With V trimmed by 6 bases and J by 12 bases, 17 bases remained unmatched. This CDR3 comprises 15 residues. CDR1 and CDR2 (germline): KGHSH, LQKENI. The CDR3 here is CASSPPGQKKGGQFF. CDR3 bases: TGTGCCAGCTCTCCTCCGGGACAGAAGAAGGGTGGGCAGTTCTTC.

This clonotype was seen a handful of times. The chain links TRBV20-1 to TRBJ2-1; D is possibly TRBD2 (5 bases). The germline CDR1 and CDR2 sequences are DFQATT and SNEGSKA (reference sequence). The CDR3 runs 13 residues. The V end lost 3 bases, the J end lost 8 bases, and 14 bases lay between the germline ends. CDR3 in DNA: TGCAGTGCTAGGGAGGACCCGTGGGATGAGCAGTTCTTC. This sequence encodes CSAREDPWDEQFF.

This clonotype was counted ten times or more. The J gene is TRBJ2-5, the V gene TRBV12-3 or TRBV12-4; 7 positions agree with TRBD2. This CDR3 spans 14 amino acids. Trimming removed 2 bases from V and 5 bases from J; junction bases left unmatched: 5. The CDR3 nucleotides are TGTGCCAGCAGTTTAAGTCCTAGCGGTGAGACCCAGTACTTC. Translating it yields CASSLSPSGETQYF.

V is TRBV6-5 and J is TRBJ2-3; perhaps TRBD1 as D (6 bases). The germline V gene encodes CDR1 MNHEY and CDR2 SVGAGI. The CDR3 consists of 15 residues. Trimming cost V 5 bases and J 1 base, with 13 bases left between them. The CDR3, as DNA: TGTGCCAGCAGTGCGACAGGCGCCGGCACAGATACGCAGTATTTT. This sequence encodes CASSATGAGTDTQYF.

The chain links TRBV6-5 to TRBJ1-2, with D hard to call. Germline values: CDR1 MNHEY, CDR2 SVGAGI. This CDR3 has 13 residues. Trimming removed 0 bases at V and 7 bases at J, with 9 bases between. This CDR3 reads CASSYSGQSGYTF. DNA for the CDR3: TGTGCCAGCAGTTACTCCGGGCAGAGTGGCTACACCTTC.

This rearrangement joins TRBV7-9 to TRBJ2-5; D possibly corresponds to TRBD1 (5 bases). Looked up from germline, CDR1 is SEHNR and CDR2 is FQNEAQ (reference sequence). This CDR3 has 13 amino acids. Trimming cost V 7 bases and J 4 bases, with 13 bases left between them. The CDR3 DNA sequence: TGTGCCAGCAAGTCTCACAGGACAGAGACCCAGTACTTC. This gives the protein CASKSHRTETQYF. The full variable domain, with the rest looked up from reference TRBV7-9 and TRBJ2-5, is DTGVSQNPRHKITKRGQNVTFRCDPISEHNRLYWYRQTLGQGPEFLTYFQNEAQLEKSRLLSDRFSAERPKGSFSTLEIQRTEQGDSAMYLCASKSHRTETQYFGPGTRLLVL.